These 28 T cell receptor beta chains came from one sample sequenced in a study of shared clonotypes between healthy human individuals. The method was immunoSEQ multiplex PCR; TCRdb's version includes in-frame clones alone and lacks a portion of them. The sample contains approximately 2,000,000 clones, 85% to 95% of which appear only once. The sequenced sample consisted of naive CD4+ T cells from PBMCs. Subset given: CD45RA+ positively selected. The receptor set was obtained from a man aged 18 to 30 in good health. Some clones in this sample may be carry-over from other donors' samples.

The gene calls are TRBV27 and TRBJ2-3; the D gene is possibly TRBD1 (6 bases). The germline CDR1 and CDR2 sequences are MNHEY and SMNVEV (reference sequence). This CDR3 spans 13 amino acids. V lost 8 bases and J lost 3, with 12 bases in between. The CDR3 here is CASQVRGTDTQYF. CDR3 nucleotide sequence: TGTGCCAGCCAAGTCAGGGGAACAGATACGCAGTATTTT.

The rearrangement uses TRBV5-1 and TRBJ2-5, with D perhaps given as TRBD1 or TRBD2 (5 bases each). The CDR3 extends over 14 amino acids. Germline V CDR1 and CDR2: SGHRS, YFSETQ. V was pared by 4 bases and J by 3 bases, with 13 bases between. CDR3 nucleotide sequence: TGCGCCAGCAGCCGCCTCCTGGGGGAAGAGACCCAGTACTTC. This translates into CASSRLLGEETQYF.

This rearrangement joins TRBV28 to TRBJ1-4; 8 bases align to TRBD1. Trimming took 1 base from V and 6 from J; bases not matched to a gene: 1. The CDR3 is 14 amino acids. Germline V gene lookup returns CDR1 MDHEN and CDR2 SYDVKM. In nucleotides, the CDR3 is TGTGCCAGCAGTTTATTGGACAGGGATGAAAAACTGTTTTTT. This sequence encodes CASSLLDRDEKLFF.

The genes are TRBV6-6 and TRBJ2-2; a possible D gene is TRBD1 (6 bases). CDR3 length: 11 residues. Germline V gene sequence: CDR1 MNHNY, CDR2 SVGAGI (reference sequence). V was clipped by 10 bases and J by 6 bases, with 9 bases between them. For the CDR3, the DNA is TGTGCCACCTCAGGGGCCGGGGAGCTGTTTTTT. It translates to CATSGAGELFF.

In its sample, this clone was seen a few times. CDR3 DNA: TGTGCCAGCATACGCCAGGGACAGGGATCTAACTATGGCTACACCTTC. This codes for CASIRQGQGSNYGYTF. The V and J genes are TRBV6-4 and TRBJ1-2, with 9 bases that match TRBD1. There are 16 residues in the CDR3. The J segment lost 0 bases and the V segment lost 7 bases, leaving 9 bases of the junction unmatched. Germline CDR1 reads MRHNA; CDR2 reads SNTAGT.

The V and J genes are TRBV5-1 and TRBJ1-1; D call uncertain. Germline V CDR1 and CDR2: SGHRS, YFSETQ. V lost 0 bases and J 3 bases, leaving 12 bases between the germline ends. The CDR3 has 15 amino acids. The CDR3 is CASSLGFGSDTEAFF. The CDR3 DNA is TGCGCCAGCAGCTTGGGTTTTGGGTCAGACACTGAAGCTTTCTTT.

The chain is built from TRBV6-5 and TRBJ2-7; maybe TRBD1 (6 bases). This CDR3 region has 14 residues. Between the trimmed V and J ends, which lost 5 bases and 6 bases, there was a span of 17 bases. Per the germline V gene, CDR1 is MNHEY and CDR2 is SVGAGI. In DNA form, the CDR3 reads TGTGCCAGCAGTATAAGCAGGGGAAGGGGCGAGCAGTACTTC. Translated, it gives CASSISRGRGEQYF.

Here the CDR3 DNA reads TGTGCCAGCATTGATACTCAGGGGGCATGGGAAAAACTGTTTTTT. Residues: CASIDTQGAWEKLFF. This sequence joins TRBV28 and TRBJ1-4, with 8 bases aligning to TRBD1. Trimming took 7 bases from V and 8 from J; bases not matched to a gene: 12. Germline assignment: CDR1 MDHEN and CDR2 SYDVKM. There are 15 residues in the CDR3.

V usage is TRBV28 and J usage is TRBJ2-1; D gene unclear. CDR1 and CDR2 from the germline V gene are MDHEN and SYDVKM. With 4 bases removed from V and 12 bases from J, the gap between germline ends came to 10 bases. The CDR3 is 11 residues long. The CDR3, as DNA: TGTGCCAGCAGTTCGGCCCGTTGGCAGTTCTTC. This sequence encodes CASSSARWQFF.

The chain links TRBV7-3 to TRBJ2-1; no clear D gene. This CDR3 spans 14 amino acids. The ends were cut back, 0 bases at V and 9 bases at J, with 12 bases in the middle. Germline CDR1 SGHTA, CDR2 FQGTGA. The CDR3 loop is CASSLTSYNVEQFF. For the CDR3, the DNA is TGTGCCAGCAGCTTAACTAGCTATAACGTTGAGCAGTTCTTC. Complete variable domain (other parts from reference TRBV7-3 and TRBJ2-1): GAGVSQTPSNKVTEKGKYVELRCDPISGHTALYWYRQSLGQGPEFLIYFQGTGAADDSGLPNDRFFAVRPEGSVSTLKIQRTERGDSAVYLCASSLTSYNVEQFFGPGTRLTVL.

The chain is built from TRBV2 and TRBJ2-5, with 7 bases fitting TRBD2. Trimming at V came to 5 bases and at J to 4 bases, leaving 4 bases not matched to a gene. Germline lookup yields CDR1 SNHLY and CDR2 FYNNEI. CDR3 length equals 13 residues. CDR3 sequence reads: CASSNTGGETQYF. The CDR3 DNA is TGTGCCAGCAGTAACACGGGAGGAGAGACCCAGTACTTC. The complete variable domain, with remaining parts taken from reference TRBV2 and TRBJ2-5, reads EPEVTQTPSHQVTQMGQEVILRCVPISNHLYFYWYRQILGQKVEFLVSFYNNEISEKSEIFDDQFSVERPDGSNFTLKIRSTKLEDSAMYFCASSNTGGETQYFGPGTRLLVL.

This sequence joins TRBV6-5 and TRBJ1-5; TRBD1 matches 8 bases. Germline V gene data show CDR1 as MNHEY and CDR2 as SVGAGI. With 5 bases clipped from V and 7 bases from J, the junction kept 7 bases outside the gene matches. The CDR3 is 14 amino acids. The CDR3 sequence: CASSDTGGGQPQHF. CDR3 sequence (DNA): TGTGCCAGCAGTGATACAGGGGGAGGACAGCCCCAGCATTTT.

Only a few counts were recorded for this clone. This chain's CDR3 is CASSQTGVRGYTF. The CDR3 nucleotides are TGCGCCAGCAGCCAGACGGGGGTGAGGGGCTACACCTTC. The V and J genes are TRBV4-3 and TRBJ1-2; a weak D match, TRBD1 (5 bases). Germline CDR1 is LGHNA and CDR2 is YSLEER. This CDR3 has 13 amino acids. Trimming removed 3 bases at V and 8 bases at J, with 13 bases between.

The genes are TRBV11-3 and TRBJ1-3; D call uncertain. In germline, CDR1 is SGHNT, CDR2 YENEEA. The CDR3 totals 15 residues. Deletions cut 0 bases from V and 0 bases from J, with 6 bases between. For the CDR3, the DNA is TGTGCCAGCAGCTTAGATTCCACCTCTGGAAACACCATATATTTT. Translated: CASSLDSTSGNTIYF.

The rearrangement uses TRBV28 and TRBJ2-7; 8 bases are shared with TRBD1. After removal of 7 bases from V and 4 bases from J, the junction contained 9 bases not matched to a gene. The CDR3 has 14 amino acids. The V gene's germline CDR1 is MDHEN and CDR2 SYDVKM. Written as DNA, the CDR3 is TGTGCCAGCACCCACTGGACAGGGAAATACGAGCAGTACTTC. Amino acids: CASTHWTGKYEQYF.

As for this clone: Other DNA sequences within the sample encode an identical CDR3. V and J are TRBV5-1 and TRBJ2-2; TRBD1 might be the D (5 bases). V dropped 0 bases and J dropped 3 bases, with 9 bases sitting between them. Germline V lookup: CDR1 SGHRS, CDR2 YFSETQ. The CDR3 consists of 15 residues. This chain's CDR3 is CASSLAGADTGELFF. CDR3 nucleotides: TGCGCCAGCAGCTTGGCTGGGGCTGACACCGGGGAGCTGTTTTTT.

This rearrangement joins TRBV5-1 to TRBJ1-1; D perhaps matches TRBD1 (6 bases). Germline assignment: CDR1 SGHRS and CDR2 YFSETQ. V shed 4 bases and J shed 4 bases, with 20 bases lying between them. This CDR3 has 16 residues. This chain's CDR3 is CASSPGGGGATTEAFF. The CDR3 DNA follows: TGCGCCAGCAGCCCCGGTGGTGGGGGGGCGACCACTGAAGCTTTCTTT.

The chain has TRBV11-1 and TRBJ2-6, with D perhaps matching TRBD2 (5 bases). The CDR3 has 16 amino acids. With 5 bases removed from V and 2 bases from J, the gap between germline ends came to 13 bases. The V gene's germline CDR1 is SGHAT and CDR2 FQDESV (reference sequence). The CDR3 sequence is CASSQLGVTGANVLTF. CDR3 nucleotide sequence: TGTGCCAGCAGCCAACTCGGGGTCACTGGGGCCAACGTCCTGACTTTC.

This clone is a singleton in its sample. The CDR3 coding sequence is TGTGCCAGCTCACCGTCAACTAGCTCCAACGTCCTGACTTTC. Residues: CASSPSTSSNVLTF. The chain combines TRBV18 with TRBJ2-6; D may be TRBD2 (6 bases). With 3 bases removed from V and 8 bases from J, the gap between germline ends came to 11 bases. CDR1 is KGHSH, CDR2 LQKENI, per germline. This CDR3 region has 14 residues.

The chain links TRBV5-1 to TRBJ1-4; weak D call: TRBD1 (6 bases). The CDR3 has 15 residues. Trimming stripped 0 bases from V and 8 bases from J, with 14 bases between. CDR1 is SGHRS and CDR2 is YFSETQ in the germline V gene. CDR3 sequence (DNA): TGCGCCAGCAGCTTGGTGGCAGGGGCGCACGAAAAACTGTTTTTT. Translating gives CASSLVAGAHEKLFF.

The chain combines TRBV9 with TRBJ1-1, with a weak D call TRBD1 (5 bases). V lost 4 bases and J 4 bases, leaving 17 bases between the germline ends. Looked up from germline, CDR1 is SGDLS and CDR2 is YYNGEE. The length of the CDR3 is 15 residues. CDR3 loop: CASSLGRPGSTEAFF. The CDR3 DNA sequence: TGTGCCAGCAGCTTGGGACGGCCGGGGAGCACTGAAGCTTTCTTT. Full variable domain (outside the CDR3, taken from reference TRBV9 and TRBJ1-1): DSGVTQTPKHLITATGQRVTLRCSPRSGDLSVYWYQQSLDQGLQFLIQYYNGEERAKGNILERFSAQQFPDLHSELNLSSLELGDSALYFCASSLGRPGSTEAFFGQGTRLTVV.

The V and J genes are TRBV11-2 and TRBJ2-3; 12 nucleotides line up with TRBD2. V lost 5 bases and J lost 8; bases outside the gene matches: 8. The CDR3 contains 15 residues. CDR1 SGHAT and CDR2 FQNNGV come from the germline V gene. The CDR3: CASSPLAGGGGTQYF. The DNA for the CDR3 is TGTGCCAGCAGCCCTCTAGCGGGAGGGGGTGGTACGCAGTATTTT. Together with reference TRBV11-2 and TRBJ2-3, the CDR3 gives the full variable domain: EAGVAQSPRYKIIEKRQSVAFWCNPISGHATLYWYQQILGQGPKLLIQFQNNGVVDDSQLPKDRFSAERLKGVDSTLKIQPAKLEDSAVYLCASSPLAGGGGTQYFGPGTRLTVL.

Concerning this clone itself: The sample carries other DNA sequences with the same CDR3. In DNA form, the CDR3 reads TGTGCCAGCAGCTTGGCTTTGGGCAGCTCCTACGAGCAGTACTTC. Translation: CASSLALGSSYEQYF. The chain is built from TRBV7-6 and TRBJ2-7; D gene uncertain. CDR3 length: 15 residues. From germline, CDR1 is SGHVS and CDR2 FNYEAQ. V dropped 3 bases and J dropped 0 bases, with 12 bases sitting between them.

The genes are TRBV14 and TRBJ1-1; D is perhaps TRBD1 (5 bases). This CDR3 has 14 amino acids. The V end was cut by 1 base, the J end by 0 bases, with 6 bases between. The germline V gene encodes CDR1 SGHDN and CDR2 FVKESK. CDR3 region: CASSQAGMNTEAFF. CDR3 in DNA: TGTGCCAGCAGCCAAGCAGGGATGAACACTGAAGCTTTCTTT.

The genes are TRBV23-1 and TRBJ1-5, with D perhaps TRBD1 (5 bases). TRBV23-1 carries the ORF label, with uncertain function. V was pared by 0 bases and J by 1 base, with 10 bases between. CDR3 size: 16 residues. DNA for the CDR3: TGCGCCAGCAGTCAATCCCGGGACGGAAGCAATCAGCCCCAGCATTTT. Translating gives CASSQSRDGSNQPQHF.

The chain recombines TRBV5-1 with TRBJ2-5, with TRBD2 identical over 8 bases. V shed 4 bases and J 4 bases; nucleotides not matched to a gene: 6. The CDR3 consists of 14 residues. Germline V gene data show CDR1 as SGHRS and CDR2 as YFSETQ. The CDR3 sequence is CASSRAGEGETQYF. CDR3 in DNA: TGCGCCAGCAGCCGAGCGGGAGAGGGAGAGACCCAGTACTTC.

CDR3 in amino acids: CASSVGGTRYNEQFF. CDR3 DNA: TGTGCCAGCAGCGTAGGTGGAACCCGCTACAATGAGCAGTTCTTC. The rearrangement joins TRBV9 to TRBJ2-1, with D unresolved. This CDR3 is built from 15 residues. Germline V gene lookup returns CDR1 SGDLS and CDR2 YYNGEE. The V end lost 0 bases, the J end lost 3 bases, and 10 bases lay between the germline ends.

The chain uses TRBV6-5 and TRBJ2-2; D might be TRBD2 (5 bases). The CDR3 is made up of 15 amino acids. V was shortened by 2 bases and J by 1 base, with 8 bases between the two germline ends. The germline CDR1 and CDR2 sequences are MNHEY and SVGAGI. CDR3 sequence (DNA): TGTGCCAGCAGTTACATTAGCGTGAACACCGGGGAGCTGTTTTTT. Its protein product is CASSYISVNTGELFF.